This T cell receptor beta chain was sequenced in a study of T cells in Graves' hyperthyroidism and ophthalmopathy. Amplification targeted TCR beta CDR3 regions from RNA transcripts. First-round RT-PCR with HTBI primers amplified the TCR CDR3 region. TCRdb redid the calling of the multiplex PCR reads with MiXCR, one entry per CDR3 protein. The profile shows roughly 500,000 distinct CDR3 sequences, about 14% of them singletons. This clonotype occurred many times. Sequencing was carried out using blood. The sequence was obtained from a woman aged 25 to 45 with Graves' hyperthyroidism that later progressed to Graves' ophthalmopathy.

The CDR3 coding sequence is TGTGCCAGCAGCTTCGGGGGACTCTATCAGCCCCAGCATTTT. Its translation: CASSFGGLYQPQHF. The chain employs TRBV7-8 and TRBJ1-5; D is perhaps TRBD1 (5 bases). CDR3 length equals 14 residues. Germline lookup yields CDR1 SGHVS and CDR2 FQNEAQ. V was trimmed by 3 bases and J by 5 bases, leaving 11 bases between them.